This TCR beta chain was identified during a study of cytomegalovirus exposure and HLA in healthy donors. Study-wide findings and caveats: Clonal expansion, a later analysis showed, was greater in HLA-associated TCR beta chains than in equally common others. An analysis was carried out later, and it reportedly showed fewer N-insertions in an Asian-associated ancestry cluster than the approximately 670-donor mean. A later analysis revealed that TCR association rates differed between HLA loci, peaking at DRB1 and bottoming out at HLA-C. Most of the CMV-associated TCR beta chains (in a later analysis) appeared to be HLA-restricted.

V trimming: 5 bases; J trimming: 4 bases; junction bases outside the gene matches: 4. The CDR3 length is 14 residues. Germline loops: CDR1 MRHNA, CDR2 SNTAGT. Remarks on this clone: Its antigen is still unknown.

PCR involved 60 Vbeta and 13 Jbeta primers. The table came from immunoSEQ multiplex PCR; TCRdb's copy has only in-frame clones and leaves some out. The table shows around 110,000 clones, with around 77% occurring only once. Input material: PBMCs. The receptor's source is a male donor in good health and CMV-seronegative. The chain combines TRBV6-4 with TRBJ2-3; 9 bases align to TRBD2. The CDR3 nucleotides read TGTGCCAGCAGTACAGCGGGAGGAGCAGATACGCAGTATTTT. Protein sequence: CASSTAGGADTQYF.